This T cell receptor (beta chain) was documented in a study of regulatory T cells in long-lasting Graves disease. Many counts were recorded for this clonotype. No antigen is known for it. In building TCR beta libraries, iRepertoire HTBI primers were used together with Arm-PCR of CDR3 regions. TCRdb reprocessed the multiplex PCR reads with MiXCR, giving one entry per CDR3 protein. Found here are 540,000 or so distinct CDR3 sequences, approximately 12% of them singletons; the top ten hold roughly a tenth. The study's findings and limits: Persistent disease preferred TRBV28, TRBJ1-2 and TRBJ2-5.

The V end lost 5 bases, the J end lost 5 bases, and 22 bases lay between the germline ends. This CDR3 region has 16 residues. The time point here: newly diagnosed GD, antithyroid drugs for less than 3 months. The TCR library was made from RNA that had been extracted from PBMCs in TRIzol. These data also featured in a second study, about T cells in Graves' hyperthyroidism and ophthalmopathy. As that study records: A first-round RT-PCR of the TCR CDR3 used the HTBI primer set.

The clonotype was recovered from a man between 25 and 39 years old with Graves disease. The chain employs TRBV12-3 or TRBV12-4 and TRBJ2-7; D ambiguous. Specimen: peripheral blood mononuclear cells (PBMCs), collected at new diagnosis, from a patient treated with antithyroid drugs. This chain's CDR3 is CASSPPLVRTVDEQYF. DNA for the CDR3: TGTGCCAGCAGTCCCCCCCTTGTTAGAACCGTGGACGAGCAGTACTTC.